The clone carrying this T cell receptor beta chain occurred many times. This sequence may be a read error, since a much larger clone differs from it by one base. As the CDR3 is not closed by the conserved phenylalanine or tryptophan, this likely results from a read error. The data originate from a study of metastatic and nonmetastatic thyroid tumors. Each patient went into thyroid surgery without having received any treatment. This CDR3 contains 15 residues. Trimming cost V 7 bases and J 2 bases, with 17 bases left between them. Germline V gives CDR1 LNHDA, CDR2 SQIVND (reference sequence). TCRdb reanalyzed the PCR reads with MiXCR. The top ten hold 16% of the sample, which has over 25,000 clones, approximately 11% seen once.

Sequenced material: blood. The V call is TRBV19, the J call TRBJ1-2, with D possibly TRBD1 on 5 matching bases. The clonotype originates from a female donor with papillary thyroid cancer or a benign thyroid nodule (not recorded which). Some clones in this sample may be carry-over from other donors' samples. The CDR3 DNA follows: TGTGCCAGTACCTCTATGGCCAGGGAGAACTATGGCTACACCCTC. It encodes CASTSMARENYGYTL.